A selection of T cell receptor beta chains follows, all from one sample in a study of beta chain bispecific antibodies for T cell cancers. TCRdb re-analysed the 5' RACE reads in MiXCR, keeping a single row per CDR3 protein. The sample lists more than 20,000 distinct CDR3 sequences; just over 2% were seen once. No antigen has been identified for these receptors. The starting material was healthy donor T cells cultured with leukemia cells, obtained from a culture containing a bispecific antibody targeting TCR Vbeta12. These receptors came from a human donor in good health. Some clones in this sample may be carry-over from other donors' samples. The CDR3 runs from the conserved cysteine through the conserved F or W. A D gene is named only where the DNA matches it firmly. Clone size is not always given. Where it is, it says once, few, many or a class for expanded clones.

cdr3_length: 17
clone_size: many
d_call: NA
j_call: TRBJ1-5
v_call: TRBV7-9
cdr3_aa: CASSLGRGQDSNQPQHF
cdr3_nt: TGTGCCAGCAGCTTAGGAAGGGGTCAGGACTCCAATCAGCCCCAGCATTTT

cdr3_length: 15
clone_size: many
d_call: NA
j_call: TRBJ2-2
v_call: TRBV29-1
cdr3_aa: CSVEDPGGGTGELFF
cdr3_nt: TGCAGCGTTGAAGATCCAGGGGGAGGCACCGGGGAGCTGTTTTTT

cdr3_length: 16
clone_size: many
d_call: TRBD1
j_call: TRBJ2-7
v_call: TRBV7-6
cdr3_aa: CASSLSEDRAFHEQYF
cdr3_nt: TGTGCCAGCAGCTTGTCCGAAGACAGGGCGTTCCACGAGCAGTACTTC

cdr3_length: 13
clone_size: many
d_call: NA
j_call: TRBJ1-1
v_call: TRBV5-1
cdr3_aa: CASSSSGNTEAFF
cdr3_nt: TGCGCCAGCAGCTCCTCGGGGAACACTGAAGCTTTCTTT

cdr3_length: 15
clone_size: many
d_call: TRBD2
j_call: TRBJ2-7
v_call: TRBV5-1
cdr3_aa: CASSFRTSGPYEQYF
cdr3_nt: TGCGCCAGCAGCTTTAGGACTAGCGGTCCCTACGAGCAGTACTTC

cdr3_length: 15
clone_size: many
d_call: NA
j_call: TRBJ1-6
v_call: TRBV4-2
cdr3_aa: CASSQVRGANSPLHF
cdr3_nt: TGTGCCAGCAGCCAAGTAAGAGGGGCGAATTCACCCCTCCACTTT

cdr3_length: 20
clone_size: many
d_call: NA
j_call: TRBJ2-1
v_call: TRBV7-3
cdr3_aa: CASSPSALGGPGRSYNEQFF
cdr3_nt: TGTGCCAGCAGCCCATCTGCCCTGGGGGGGCCAGGTCGGTCCTACAATGAGCAGTTCTTC

cdr3_length: 13
clone_size: many
d_call: NA
j_call: TRBJ2-7
v_call: TRBV6-2/TRBV6-3
cdr3_aa: CASSYGRVDEQYF
cdr3_nt: TGTGCCAGCAGTTATGGCAGGGTCGACGAGCAGTACTTC

cdr3_length: 14
clone_size: many
d_call: NA
j_call: TRBJ1-1
v_call: TRBV27
cdr3_aa: CASSHMTANTEAFF
cdr3_nt: TGTGCCAGCAGCCACATGACAGCGAACACTGAAGCTTTCTTT

cdr3_length: 14
clone_size: many
d_call: TRBD2
j_call: TRBJ2-5
v_call: TRBV7-2
cdr3_aa: CASSPTSGGETQYF
cdr3_nt: TGTGCCAGCAGCCCGACTAGCGGGGGGGAGACCCAGTACTTC

cdr3_length: 15
clone_size: many
d_call: NA
j_call: TRBJ1-2
v_call: TRBV6-5
cdr3_aa: CASSYFFRGDYGYTF
cdr3_nt: TGTGCCAGCAGTTACTTCTTCAGGGGCGACTATGGCTACACCTTC

cdr3_length: 11
clone_size: many
d_call: NA
j_call: TRBJ2-7
v_call: TRBV5-1
cdr3_aa: CASSLMTEQYF
cdr3_nt: TGCGCCAGCAGCTTAATGACTGAGCAGTACTTC

cdr3_length: 16
clone_size: many
d_call: NA
j_call: TRBJ2-7
v_call: TRBV27
cdr3_aa: CASSLRTGASSYEQYF
cdr3_nt: TGTGCCAGCAGTCTTCGGACTGGGGCCAGCTCCTACGAGCAGTACTTC

cdr3_length: 13
clone_size: many
d_call: NA
j_call: TRBJ2-3
v_call: TRBV6-5
cdr3_aa: CASSYDFTDTQYF
cdr3_nt: TGTGCCAGCAGTTACGATTTCACAGATACGCAGTATTTT

cdr3_length: 16
clone_size: many
d_call: NA
j_call: TRBJ2-3
v_call: TRBV20-1
cdr3_aa: CSARDRIRHRTDTQYF
cdr3_nt: TGCAGTGCTAGAGATAGAATCCGACACCGCACAGATACGCAGTATTTT

cdr3_length: 14
clone_size: many
d_call: NA
j_call: TRBJ1-1
v_call: TRBV10-3
cdr3_aa: CAISEGQGWPEAFF
cdr3_nt: TGTGCCATCAGTGAGGGCCAGGGTTGGCCTGAAGCTTTCTTT

cdr3_length: 15
clone_size: medium-sized
d_call: NA
j_call: TRBJ1-6
v_call: TRBV28
cdr3_aa: CASSFSGNFNSPLHF
cdr3_nt: TGTGCCAGCAGTTTTAGTGGCAACTTTAATTCACCCCTCCACTTT

cdr3_length: 14
clone_size: many
d_call: NA
j_call: TRBJ1-1
v_call: TRBV9
cdr3_aa: CASSVEGVYTEAFF
cdr3_nt: TGTGCCAGCAGCGTAGAAGGGGTGTACACTGAAGCTTTCTTT

cdr3_length: 15
clone_size: many
d_call: NA
j_call: TRBJ2-1
v_call: TRBV20-1
cdr3_aa: CSARDAAGSELEQFF
cdr3_nt: TGCAGTGCTAGAGACGCGGCGGGTAGTGAGCTTGAGCAGTTCTTC

cdr3_length: 15
clone_size: many
d_call: TRBD1
j_call: TRBJ1-1
v_call: TRBV28
cdr3_aa: CASSPGTGFNTEAFF
cdr3_nt: TGTGCCAGCAGTCCTGGGACAGGCTTTAACACTGAAGCTTTCTTT

cdr3_length: 17
clone_size: many
d_call: TRBD1
j_call: TRBJ1-4
v_call: TRBV4-2
cdr3_aa: CASSQDQGTFRGEELFF
cdr3_nt: TGTGCCAGCAGCCAAGATCAGGGAACCTTCAGGGGGGAGGAACTGTTTTTT

cdr3_length: 19
clone_size: many
d_call: TRBD1
j_call: TRBJ2-3
v_call: TRBV6-5
cdr3_aa: CASSYSLPGGTGGTDTQYF
cdr3_nt: TGTGCCAGCAGTTACTCGTTGCCCGGTGGGACAGGGGGCACAGATACGCAGTATTTT

cdr3_length: 18
clone_size: many
d_call: NA
j_call: TRBJ2-5
v_call: TRBV4-2
cdr3_aa: CASSQEEPRVYTGETQYF
cdr3_nt: TGTGCCAGCAGCCAAGAAGAGCCAAGGGTCTACACGGGAGAGACCCAGTACTTC

cdr3_length: 13
clone_size: many
d_call: NA
j_call: TRBJ1-2
v_call: TRBV19
cdr3_aa: CASSIDPGNGYTF
cdr3_nt: TGTGCCAGTAGTATCGACCCAGGGAACGGCTACACCTTC

cdr3_length: 14
clone_size: many
d_call: NA
j_call: TRBJ1-1
v_call: TRBV12-3/TRBV12-4
cdr3_aa: CASSFGGGRTEAFF
cdr3_nt: TGTGCCAGCAGTTTTGGGGGGGGGCGGACTGAAGCTTTCTTT

cdr3_length: 13
clone_size: many
d_call: NA
j_call: TRBJ2-1
v_call: TRBV7-2
cdr3_aa: CASTGGYLNEQFF
cdr3_nt: TGTGCCAGCACCGGGGGCTACCTCAATGAGCAGTTCTTC

cdr3_length: 15
clone_size: few
d_call: NA
j_call: TRBJ1-6
v_call: TRBV12-5
cdr3_aa: CASGLVLGGDYPLHF
cdr3_nt: TGTGCTAGTGGTTTGGTATTGGGCGGAGATTATCCCCTCCACTTT

cdr3_length: 16
clone_size: many
d_call: TRBD1
j_call: TRBJ2-5
v_call: TRBV11-2
cdr3_aa: CASSSFGTGVLETQYF
cdr3_nt: TGTGCCAGCAGCTCGTTTGGGACAGGGGTGTTGGAGACCCAGTACTTC

cdr3_length: 16
clone_size: many
d_call: NA
j_call: TRBJ1-2
v_call: TRBV7-9
cdr3_aa: CASSAGEGELPYGYTF
cdr3_nt: TGTGCCAGCAGCGCGGGGGAGGGGGAACTGCCCTATGGCTACACCTTC

cdr3_length: 15
clone_size: NA
d_call: NA
j_call: TRBJ2-1
v_call: TRBV11-2
cdr3_aa: CASSLYGDSYNEQFF
cdr3_nt: TGTGCCAGCAGCTTATACGGGGATTCCTACAATGAGCAGTTCTTC

cdr3_length: 17
clone_size: many
d_call: NA
j_call: TRBJ2-7
v_call: TRBV5-6
cdr3_aa: CASSLVRRGPPTYEQYF
cdr3_nt: TGTGCCAGCAGCTTGGTGCGCAGGGGCCCCCCAACCTACGAGCAGTACTTC

cdr3_length: 15
clone_size: many
d_call: NA
j_call: TRBJ1-5
v_call: TRBV19
cdr3_aa: CASSGSGLGNQPQHF
cdr3_nt: TGTGCCAGTAGTGGGAGTGGTCTTGGCAATCAGCCCCAGCATTTT

cdr3_length: 14
clone_size: many
d_call: NA
j_call: TRBJ2-2
v_call: TRBV5-1
cdr3_aa: CASSLEGYSGELFF
cdr3_nt: TGCGCCAGCAGCTTGGAAGGGTACTCCGGGGAGCTGTTTTTT

cdr3_length: 15
clone_size: many
d_call: TRBD1
j_call: TRBJ1-5
v_call: TRBV18
cdr3_aa: CASSPQGTGVQPQHF
cdr3_nt: TGTGCCAGCTCACCTCAGGGGACAGGGGTTCAGCCCCAGCATTTT

cdr3_length: 15
clone_size: many
d_call: TRBD2
j_call: TRBJ2-1
v_call: TRBV27
cdr3_aa: CASKLAGGPFDEQFF
cdr3_nt: TGTGCCAGCAAACTAGCGGGGGGGCCGTTCGATGAGCAGTTCTTC

cdr3_length: 16
clone_size: once
d_call: TRBD1
j_call: TRBJ1-4
v_call: TRBV7-9
cdr3_aa: CASSPGTGGHIERLFF
cdr3_nt: TGTGCCAGCAGCCCCGGGACAGGGGGCCATATTGAAAGACTGTTTTTT

cdr3_length: 17
clone_size: many
d_call: NA
j_call: TRBJ2-4
v_call: TRBV12-5
cdr3_aa: CASGLAALGLAKNIQYF
cdr3_nt: TGTGCTAGTGGTTTGGCCGCCCTGGGTTTAGCCAAAAACATTCAGTACTTC

cdr3_length: 11
clone_size: many
d_call: NA
j_call: TRBJ2-1
v_call: TRBV24-1
cdr3_aa: CATSVSGKWFF
cdr3_nt: TGTGCCACCAGTGTGTCAGGGAAGTGGTTCTTC

cdr3_length: 13
clone_size: many
d_call: NA
j_call: TRBJ2-1
v_call: TRBV5-8
cdr3_aa: CASSLGKYNEQFF
cdr3_nt: TGTGCCAGCAGCTTAGGAAAATACAATGAGCAGTTCTTC

cdr3_length: 13
clone_size: medium-sized
d_call: NA
j_call: TRBJ2-5
v_call: TRBV5-1
cdr3_aa: CASSPVSPRDQYF
cdr3_nt: TGCGCCAGCAGCCCAGTCTCCCCTCGAGACCAGTACTTC

cdr3_length: 13
clone_size: many
d_call: TRBD1
j_call: TRBJ2-7
v_call: TRBV7-6
cdr3_aa: CASSPWTGFEQYF
cdr3_nt: TGTGCCAGCAGCCCCTGGACAGGGTTCGAGCAGTACTTC

cdr3_length: 15
clone_size: many
d_call: NA
j_call: TRBJ2-7
v_call: TRBV5-1
cdr3_aa: CASSSKDQGWNEQYF
cdr3_nt: TGCGCCAGCAGCTCCAAAGATCAGGGATGGAACGAGCAGTACTTC

cdr3_length: 13
clone_size: medium-sized
d_call: NA
j_call: TRBJ1-1
v_call: TRBV5-1
cdr3_aa: CASSLGGSAEAFF
cdr3_nt: TGCGCCAGCAGCTTGGGGGGAAGTGCTGAAGCTTTCTTT

cdr3_length: 14
clone_size: many
d_call: NA
j_call: TRBJ1-1
v_call: TRBV3-1
cdr3_aa: CASSQNLGNTEAFF
cdr3_nt: TGTGCCAGCAGCCAGAATTTGGGGAACACTGAAGCTTTCTTT

cdr3_length: 14
clone_size: many
d_call: NA
j_call: TRBJ2-4
v_call: TRBV27
cdr3_aa: CASSGDERGNIQYF
cdr3_nt: TGTGCCAGCAGTGGGGACGAAAGGGGGAACATTCAGTACTTC

cdr3_length: 13
clone_size: medium-sized
d_call: NA
j_call: TRBJ2-7
v_call: TRBV19
cdr3_aa: CASSYGETYEQYF
cdr3_nt: TGTGCCAGTAGTTATGGCGAAACCTACGAGCAGTACTTC

cdr3_length: 13
clone_size: many
d_call: NA
j_call: TRBJ1-6
v_call: TRBV7-6
cdr3_aa: CASSPINNSPLHF
cdr3_nt: TGTGCCAGCAGCCCAATAAATAATTCACCCCTCCACTTT

cdr3_length: 17
clone_size: many
d_call: NA
j_call: TRBJ1-1
v_call: TRBV4-1
cdr3_aa: CASSQASDPEGSTEAFF
cdr3_nt: TGCGCCAGCAGCCAAGCTTCAGACCCGGAGGGGAGCACTGAAGCTTTCTTT

cdr3_length: 14
clone_size: many
d_call: NA
j_call: TRBJ2-7
v_call: TRBV19
cdr3_aa: CASSIELGSYEQYF
cdr3_nt: TGTGCCAGTAGTATTGAACTGGGCTCCTACGAGCAGTACTTC